This T cell receptor (beta chain) was sequenced for a study of T cell responses to AZD1222 COVID-19 vaccine. On this clone itself: The antigen remains undetermined.

Measured with immunoSEQ multiplex PCR; TCRdb has only the in-frame clones, and not every one. There are some 110,000 clones in the sample; about 90% occur only once, and 7.5% to 9% lies in the top ten. Study findings and constraints: Within unmutated variant regions lay the reported targets of nearly half of spike-specific TCRs. Spike-specific TCR breadth and depth rose after two AZD1222 doses. Along spike, vaccine-associated CD4 TCRs were found throughout, with dominance at 160-218 and 743-854.

The sequence derives from an adult who received the AZD1222 COVID-19 vaccine. The sequencing here drew on peripheral blood, taken 28 days after the second AZD1222 dose.

The CDR3, as DNA: TGTGCCAGCAGCTTGGTCGGGGGCGCCGTCACTGAAGCTTTCTTT. Translating gives CASSLVGGAVTEAFF. This chain links TRBV7-9 with TRBJ1-1; tentative D call: TRBD1 (6 bases). CDR1 SEHNR and CDR2 FQNEAQ come from the germline V gene (reference sequence). This CDR3 spans 15 amino acids. Trimming shortened V by 3 bases and J by 4 bases, and 15 bases separated the two germline ends.